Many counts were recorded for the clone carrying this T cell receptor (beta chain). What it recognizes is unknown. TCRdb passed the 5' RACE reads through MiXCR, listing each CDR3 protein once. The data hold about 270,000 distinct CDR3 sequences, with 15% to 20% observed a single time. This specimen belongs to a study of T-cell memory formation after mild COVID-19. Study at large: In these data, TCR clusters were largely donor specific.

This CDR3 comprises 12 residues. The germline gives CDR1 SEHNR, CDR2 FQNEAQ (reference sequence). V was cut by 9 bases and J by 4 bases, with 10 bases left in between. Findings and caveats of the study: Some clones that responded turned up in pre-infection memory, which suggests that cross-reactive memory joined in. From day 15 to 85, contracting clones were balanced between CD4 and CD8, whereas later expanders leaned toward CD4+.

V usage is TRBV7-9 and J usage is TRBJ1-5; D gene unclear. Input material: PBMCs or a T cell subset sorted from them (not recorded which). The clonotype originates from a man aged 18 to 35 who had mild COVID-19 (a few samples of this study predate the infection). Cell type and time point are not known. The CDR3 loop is CASSLNNQPQHF. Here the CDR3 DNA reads TGTGCCAGTAGCCTAAATAATCAGCCCCAGCATTTT.